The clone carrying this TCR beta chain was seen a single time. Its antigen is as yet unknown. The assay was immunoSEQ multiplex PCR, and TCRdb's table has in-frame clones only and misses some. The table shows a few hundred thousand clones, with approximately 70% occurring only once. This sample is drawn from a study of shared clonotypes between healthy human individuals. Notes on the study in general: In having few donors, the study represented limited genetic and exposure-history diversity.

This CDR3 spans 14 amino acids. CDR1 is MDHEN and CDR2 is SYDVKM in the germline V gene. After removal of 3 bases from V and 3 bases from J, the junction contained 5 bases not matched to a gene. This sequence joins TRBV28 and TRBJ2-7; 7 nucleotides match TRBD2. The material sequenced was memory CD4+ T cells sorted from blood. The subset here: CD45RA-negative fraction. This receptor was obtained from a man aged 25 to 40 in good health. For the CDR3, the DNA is TGTGCCAGCAGTTTCGGCGGGAGTAACTACGAGCAGTACTTC. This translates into CASSFGGSNYEQYF.